These 30 T cell receptor beta chains share one sample of origin, sequenced in a study of Graves' ophthalmopathy and Graves' hyperthyroidism. CDR3 regions of TCR beta were amplified from RNA transcripts. Investigators did first-round RT-PCR with HTBI primers, then second-round multiplex PCR. TCRdb recomputed calls from the multiplex PCR reads with MiXCR, one row per CDR3 protein. The table lists 150,000 to 200,000 distinct CDR3 sequences, under 45% of them singletons. The sequencing sample was made of peripheral blood. All receptors derive from a man between 25 and 39 years old with Graves' ophthalmopathy.

This clonotype was detected many times. V usage is TRBV2 and J usage is TRBJ1-1, with D tentatively TRBD1 (5 bases). CDR1 and CDR2 from the germline V gene are SNHLY and FYNNEI. V lost 4 bases and J lost 11, with 11 bases in between. CDR3 length: 11 residues. The CDR3 region has the DNA TGTGCCAGCAGTGGCAGGGAGTCCGCTTTCTTT. The encoded protein is CASSGRESAFF.

This clonotype has at least ten counts. V and J are TRBV6-5 and TRBJ1-5; D perhaps matches TRBD1 (5 bases). Germline V CDR1 and CDR2: MNHEY, SVGAGI. With 6 bases removed from V and 0 bases from J, the gap between germline ends came to 12 bases. The CDR3 contains 15 residues. CDR3 in amino acids: CASRLGPNSNQPQHF. The CDR3 DNA reads as TGTGCCAGCAGGTTGGGACCGAATAGCAATCAGCCCCAGCATTTT.

CDR3 bases: TGTGCCAGCAGTACTCGCGGACAGAGGGCCCGATCGGAAGCTTTCTTT. This codes for CASSTRGQRARSEAFF. The chain links TRBV27 to TRBJ1-1; D is possibly TRBD1 (6 bases). Germline values: CDR1 MNHEY, CDR2 SMNVEV (reference sequence). Trimming pared 5 bases from V and 8 bases from J, leaving 24 bases between. The CDR3 runs 16 residues.

This clonotype occurred many times. The rearrangement links TRBV4-3 to TRBJ1-2, with TRBD1 matching 7 bases. The CDR3 covers 15 residues. Germline CDR1 and CDR2: LGHNA and YSLEER. V was clipped by 4 bases and J by 0 bases; unmatched bases: 5. Here the CDR3 DNA reads TGCGCCAGCAGCCGAGAGGGACAGACTAACTATGGCTACACCTTC. Translation: CASSREGQTNYGYTF.

This clonotype was picked up many times. The V and J genes are TRBV4-1 and TRBJ2-7, with D perhaps matching TRBD1 or TRBD2 (5 bases each). V was trimmed by 4 bases and J by 3 bases, leaving 16 bases between them. The CDR3 contains 15 residues. Germline V gene lookup returns CDR1 MGHRA and CDR2 YSYEKL. The DNA for the CDR3 is TGCGCCAGCAGCCTCTCTCCTGGGGGAAACTACGAGCAGTACTTC. Protein: CASSLSPGGNYEQYF.

This clonotype was counted a few times. The rearrangement uses TRBV6-2 or TRBV6-3 and TRBJ1-1; D remains unclear. Per the germline V gene, CDR1 is MNHEY and CDR2 is SVGEGT. This CDR3 comprises 14 residues. V was pared by 2 bases and J by 0 bases, with 7 bases between. This chain's CDR3 is CASSYEGLNTEAFF. CDR3 nucleotide sequence: TGTGCCAGCAGTTACGAGGGTCTGAACACTGAAGCTTTCTTT.

Details on this clonotype: Germline is not matched at one junction end, which may reflect a read error. This chain joins TRBV6-1 and TRBJ1-2; weak D call: TRBD1 (6 bases). The CDR3 extends over 15 amino acids. CDR1 and CDR2 from the germline V gene are MNHNS and SASEGT. CDR3 sequence reads: CTSSPTGAQDYGYTF. The DNA of the CDR3 is TGTACCAGCAGTCCCACGGGGGCGCAGGACTATGGCTACACCTTC.

This clonotype showed up many times. The chain has TRBV11-2 and TRBJ2-4; 9 bases line up with TRBD2. The trim removed 7 bases at V and 0 bases at J, leaving 13 bases unmatched. This CDR3 is 18 amino acids long. Looked up from germline, CDR1 is SGHAT and CDR2 is FQNNGV. The CDR3 protein is CASTLHPASGIAKNIQYF. CDR3 DNA: TGTGCCAGCACCCTCCACCCTGCTAGCGGGATAGCCAAAAACATTCAGTACTTC.

J is TRBJ1-2 and V is TRBV7-6; 9 bases agree with TRBD1. The CDR3 is made up of 16 amino acids. CDR1 is SGHVS and CDR2 is FNYEAQ in the germline V gene. The ends lost 8 bases at V and 4 bases at J; junction bases unmatched: 14. The CDR3 coding sequence is TGTGCCAGCTCGGGTGAGGGACAGGGAGGTTCCTATGGCTACACCTTC. Amino acid sequence: CASSGEGQGGSYGYTF. Looking up the rest from reference TRBV7-6 and TRBJ1-2 gives the full variable domain: GAGVSQSPRYKVTKRGQDVALRCDPISGHVSLYWYRQALGQGPEFLTYFNYEAQQDKSGLPNDRFSAERPEGSISTLTIQRTEQRDSAMYRCASSGEGQGGSYGYTFGSGTRLTVV.

This clonotype was seen ten or more times. The junction differs from germline at one of its ends, possibly a read error. The chain uses TRBV7-8 and TRBJ1-1; maybe TRBD1 (6 bases). Germline V gene lookup returns CDR1 SGHVS and CDR2 FQNEAQ. The CDR3 is 15 amino acids. The CDR3 here is CACSWGWGASTEAFF. The CDR3 DNA follows: TGTGCCTGCAGCTGGGGGTGGGGGGCGAGCACTGAAGCTTTCTTT.

V is TRBV6-5 and J is TRBJ1-5; 8 bases match TRBD1. The CDR3 is made up of 15 amino acids. Germline V gives CDR1 MNHEY, CDR2 SVGAGI. V lost 0 bases to trimming and J lost 4 bases; unmatched junction nucleotides: 2. CDR3: CASSYSRTGNQPQHF. The CDR3 region has the DNA TGTGCCAGCAGTTACTCGCGGACAGGGAATCAGCCCCAGCATTTT.

This clonotype was seen at least ten times. The V gene is TRBV6-2 or TRBV6-3, the J gene TRBJ2-5; 9 bases map to TRBD1. J was trimmed by 3 bases and V by 2 bases; bases with no gene match: 7. The V gene's germline CDR1 is MNHEY and CDR2 SVGEGT. The CDR3 loop spans 16 amino acids. As DNA, the CDR3 is TGTGCCAGCAGTTACAGAGAACAGGGGGCAGAAGAGACCCAGTACTTC. Encoded protein: CASSYREQGAEETQYF.

The rearrangement uses TRBV6-5 and TRBJ2-7; no definite D call. V was cut by 3 bases and J by 3 bases, with 12 bases left in between. Germline V gene sequence: CDR1 MNHEY, CDR2 SVGAGI. CDR3 size: 14 residues. The CDR3 DNA reads TGTGCCAGCAGTTATCATGGCACCGACTACGAGCAGTACTTC. It yields the protein CASSYHGTDYEQYF.

This clonotype was counted at least ten times. CDR3 nucleotide sequence: TGTGCCAGCAGCCTAGGTCAGACTAGCGGGAGAGCTACGCAGTATTTT. It is translated as CASSLGQTSGRATQYF. J is TRBJ2-3 and V is TRBV7-8; 12 bases match TRBD2. Germline CDR1 reads SGHVS; CDR2 reads FQNEAQ. V lost 5 bases, J lost 8 bases, and 11 bases stayed unmatched. The CDR3 covers 16 residues. Together with reference TRBV7-8 and TRBJ2-3, the CDR3 gives the full variable domain: GAGVSQSPRYKVAKRGQDVALRCDPISGHVSLFWYQQALGQGPEFLTYFQNEAQLDKSGLPSDRFFAERPEGSVSTLKIQRTQQEDSAVYLCASSLGQTSGRATQYFGPGTRLTVL.

This clonotype was found many times. This chain links TRBV19 with TRBJ1-5; D is uncertain. Germline CDR1 and CDR2: LNHDA and SQIVND (reference sequence). The V and J ends lost 10 bases and 6 bases respectively, with 16 bases between them. This CDR3 is built from 13 residues. DNA for the CDR3: TGTGCCACTGGAATTGGGGAGGGTCAGCCCCAGCATTTT. This sequence encodes CATGIGEGQPQHF.

DNA of the CDR3: TGTGCCAGCGAGGGTCTTGGAAACACCATATATTTT. Translation gives CASEGLGNTIYF. This chain connects TRBV6-1 to TRBJ1-3; D gene unclear. V was pared by 8 bases and J by 3 bases, with 8 bases between. Germline values: CDR1 MNHNS, CDR2 SASEGT. CDR3 length: 12 residues.

This clonotype occurred a few times. V is TRBV12-3 or TRBV12-4 and J is TRBJ2-7; the D gene is possibly TRBD2 (7 bases). Trimming took 6 bases from V and 1 from J, leaving 10 bases between them. This CDR3 is 13 amino acids long. The CDR3 sequence: CASRGGVSYEQYF. The CDR3 DNA follows: TGTGCCAGCAGAGGGGGGGTGTCCTACGAGCAGTACTTC.

V and J are TRBV28 and TRBJ2-5, with D possibly being TRBD2 (6 bases). The CDR3 runs 13 residues. V was trimmed by 5 bases and J by 1 base, leaving 8 bases between them. Germline-derived CDR1 and CDR2 are MDHEN and SYDVKM. The CDR3 DNA reads as TGTGCCAGCAGTCGGGGGAGCCAAGAGACCCAGTACTTC. Amino acid sequence: CASSRGSQETQYF.

This chain connects TRBV6-1 to TRBJ1-2; no clear D gene. V was trimmed by 6 bases and J by 4 bases, leaving 12 bases between them. CDR1 is MNHNS and CDR2 is SASEGT in the germline V gene. The CDR3 is 13 amino acids. CDR3 sequence (DNA): TGTGCCAGCAGATCTGTCGGCAGCTATGGCTACACCTTC. Its translation is CASRSVGSYGYTF.

This clonotype was recorded many times. The rearrangement links TRBV20-1 to TRBJ2-2, with 13 bases identical to TRBD2. CDR1 is DFQATT, CDR2 SNEGSKA, per germline (reference sequence). The V gene end was trimmed by 1 base and the J gene end by 4 bases; junction bases not matched to a gene: 3. CDR3 length: 16 amino acids. This chain's CDR3 is CSARGTSGSPTGELFF. In nucleotides, the CDR3 is TGCAGTGCTAGAGGGACTAGCGGGAGCCCCACCGGGGAGCTGTTTTTT.

The rearrangement links TRBV6-2 or TRBV6-3 to TRBJ2-5; TRBD2 matches 9 bases. CDR1 is MNHEY and CDR2 is SVGEGT in the germline V gene. Unmatched junction bases numbered 6, after V lost 0 bases and J lost 4 bases. The CDR3 has 16 residues. The CDR3: CASSYSGGLAPETQYF. CDR3 sequence (DNA): TGTGCCAGCAGTTACTCGGGGGGACTAGCCCCAGAGACCCAGTACTTC.

The chain has TRBV28 and TRBJ1-5; possibly TRBD1 for D (5 bases). The CDR3 loop spans 15 amino acids. The V gene lost 2 bases and the J gene lost 8 bases, with 16 bases spanning the gap. Looked up from germline, CDR1 is MDHEN and CDR2 is SYDVKM. The CDR3 sequence: CASSLGGGGTEPQHF. CDR3 nucleotide sequence: TGTGCCAGCAGTTTAGGGGGAGGCGGGACGGAGCCCCAGCATTTT.

The J gene is TRBJ1-2, the V gene TRBV12-3 or TRBV12-4; the match to TRBD1 covers 7 bases. Trimming at V came to 6 bases and at J to 0 bases, leaving 7 bases not matched to a gene. The CDR3 has 15 amino acids. CDR3 residues: CASSGTDYTNYGYTF. In nucleotides, the CDR3 is TGTGCCAGCAGCGGGACAGATTATACTAACTATGGCTACACCTTC.

The rearrangement uses TRBV10-3 and TRBJ2-6, with TRBD1 as a possible D gene (5 bases). The germline V gene has CDR1 ENHRY and CDR2 SYGVKD. V was shortened by 2 bases and J by 2 bases, with 13 bases between the two germline ends. The CDR3 consists of 17 residues. CDR3 DNA: TGTGCCATCAGTGAGGGAGTTTTGGGGCCTGGGGCCAACGTCCTGACTTTC. Amino acid sequence: CAISEGVLGPGANVLTF.

The J gene is TRBJ2-5, the V gene TRBV12-3 or TRBV12-4, with a tentative D call TRBD2 (6 bases). Trimming took off 3 bases at V and 3 bases at J, with 14 bases between the two ends. The CDR3 runs to 15 residues. The CDR3 here is CASSFTGGGEETQYF. CDR3 nucleotide sequence: TGTGCCAGCAGTTTCACAGGAGGAGGGGAAGAGACCCAGTACTTC.

This clonotype has at least ten counts. CDR3 bases: TGTGCCAGCAGCCTATCATGGGACAGAAAAGCTTTCTTT. It yields the protein CASSLSWDRKAFF. The chain joins TRBV7-9 to TRBJ1-1, with 7 bases matching TRBD1. Unmatched junction bases numbered 9, after V lost 5 bases and J lost 9 bases. This CDR3 spans 13 amino acids. Per the germline V gene, CDR1 is SEHNR and CDR2 is FQNEAQ (reference sequence).

This clonotype was counted many times. The gene calls are TRBV29-1 and TRBJ2-5, with 11 bases aligning to TRBD2. The V segment lost 6 bases and the J segment 5 bases; nucleotides outside the gene matches: 5. Germline V CDR1 and CDR2: SQVTM, ANQGSEA. The CDR3 runs to 13 residues. The CDR3, as DNA: TGCAGCGTCCCGCGGACTAGCGGGGAGACCCAGTACTTC. Its protein product is CSVPRTSGETQYF.

V usage is TRBV10-2 and J usage is TRBJ1-5; D is unclear. CDR1 WSHSY and CDR2 SAAADI come from the germline V gene. V lost 3 bases, J lost 3 bases, and 6 bases lay in between. The CDR3 has 13 amino acids. CDR3 sequence reads: CASSDIDNQPQHF. CDR3 coding DNA: TGCGCCAGCAGTGACATCGACAATCAGCCCCAGCATTTT.

This clonotype has a count of ten or more. The V call is TRBV12-3 or TRBV12-4, the J call TRBJ2-5, with D perhaps matching TRBD1 (6 bases). V was clipped by 8 bases and J by 3 bases, with 13 bases between them. This CDR3 region has 13 residues. The CDR3 here is CASGLTGKETQYF. The CDR3 coding sequence is TGTGCCAGCGGACTTACAGGGAAAGAGACCCAGTACTTC.

This clonotype was detected many times. This sequence joins TRBV28 and TRBJ2-7; 7 bases match TRBD2. The CDR3 extends over 13 amino acids. J lost 3 bases, V lost 6 bases, and 5 bases had no gene match. Germline assignment: CDR1 MDHEN and CDR2 SYDVKM. The CDR3 DNA follows: TGTGCCAGCAGAGCGGGGCCGTACTACGAGCAGTACTTC. Protein product: CASRAGPYYEQYF.